Presented here are 25 T cell receptor beta chains from one specimen sequenced in a study of T-cell memory formation after mild COVID-19. TCRdb re-called the 5' RACE reads with MiXCR, one entry per CDR3 protein. This table holds 580,000 or so distinct CDR3 sequences, 15% to 20% found once. The sample taken for sequencing was PBMCs or a T cell subset sorted from them (not recorded which). The receptors come from an adult woman who had mild COVID-19 (a few samples of this study predate the infection). Cell type and time point are not known.

This rearrangement joins TRBV12-3 or TRBV12-4 to TRBJ2-7; the match to TRBD1 covers 8 bases. The CDR3 is 15 residues long. V lost 6 bases and J lost 3; bases outside the gene matches: 10. This CDR3 reads CASSSRGTGDYEQYF. CDR3 coding DNA: TGTGCCAGCAGCTCGAGGGGGACAGGAGACTACGAGCAGTACTTC.

The chain recombines TRBV3-1 with TRBJ1-2; D remains ambiguous. Germline V gene lookup returns CDR1 LGHDT and CDR2 YNNKEL (reference sequence). The V and J ends lost 0 bases and 4 bases respectively, with 12 bases between them. There are 15 residues in the CDR3. CDR3 in amino acids: CASSQDLFRGYGYTF. The CDR3 DNA reads as TGTGCCAGCAGCCAAGATCTATTTCGTGGCTATGGCTACACCTTC.

This chain links TRBV15 with TRBJ1-1; D unresolved. Germline V CDR1 and CDR2: LNHNV, YYDKDF (reference sequence). With 1 base removed from V and 0 bases from J, the gap between germline ends came to 9 bases. The CDR3 length is 15 residues. CDR3 protein: CATSRVEELNTEAFF. In DNA form, the CDR3 reads TGTGCCACCAGCAGAGTGGAAGAACTGAACACTGAAGCTTTCTTT.

The V gene is TRBV5-1, the J gene TRBJ2-1; D not certain. CDR3 length: 16 residues. Trimming cost V 5 bases and J 0 bases, with 15 bases left between them. Germline lookup yields CDR1 SGHRS and CDR2 YFSETQ. This chain's CDR3 is CASSQDIFGSYNEQFF. The CDR3 bases are TGCGCCAGCAGTCAAGACATTTTCGGCTCCTACAATGAGCAGTTCTTC. The variable domain in full, with the rest retrieved from reference TRBV5-1 and TRBJ2-1, is KAGVTQTPRYLIKTRGQQVTLSCSPISGHRSVSWYQQTPGQGLQFLFEYFSETQRNKGNFPGRFSGRQFSNSRSEMNVSTLELGDSALYLCASSQDIFGSYNEQFFGPGTRLTVL.

This chain links TRBV5-1 with TRBJ2-7; 7 bases line up with TRBD2. In germline, CDR1 is SGHRS, CDR2 YFSETQ. The trim removed 4 bases at V and 5 bases at J, leaving 9 bases unmatched. This CDR3 region has 14 residues. The CDR3 DNA reads TGCGCCAGCAGCAGAACTAGCGCCAGCCACGAGCAGTACTTC. Translated, it gives CASSRTSASHEQYF.

In this sample, this clonotype turned up many times. This chain uses TRBV9 with TRBJ2-1; the D is unclear. Trimming shortened V by 0 bases and J by 9 bases, and 13 bases separated the two germline ends. The CDR3 totals 14 residues. CDR1 SGDLS and CDR2 YYNGEE come from the germline V gene. CDR3: CASSVAPEKGEQFF. The CDR3 coding sequence is TGTGCCAGCAGCGTAGCCCCTGAGAAGGGTGAGCAGTTCTTC. Full variable domain (remainder filled in from reference TRBV9 and TRBJ2-1): DSGVTQTPKHLITATGQRVTLRCSPRSGDLSVYWYQQSLDQGLQFLIQYYNGEERAKGNILERFSAQQFPDLHSELNLSSLELGDSALYFCASSVAPEKGEQFFGPGTRLTVL.

In this sample, this clonotype turned up a few times. The chain carries TRBV7-9 and TRBJ1-1; possibly TRBD1 for D (6 bases). This CDR3 comprises 14 residues. From germline, CDR1 is SEHNR and CDR2 FQNEAQ (reference sequence). Trimming took off 5 bases at V and 5 bases at J, with 15 bases between the two ends. CDR3 sequence: CASSPGVRRTEAFF. DNA of the CDR3: TGTGCCAGCAGCCCAGGGGTCAGAAGAACTGAAGCTTTCTTT.

This clonotype was found many times. The rearrangement uses TRBV7-2 and TRBJ2-7, with unresolved D. CDR3 size: 11 residues. V lost 5 bases, J lost 7 bases, and 9 bases lay in between. Germline CDR1 SGHTA, CDR2 FQGNSA. CDR3 DNA: TGTGCCAGCAGCCCTCACCGGGAGCAGTACTTC. It translates to CASSPHREQYF.

In its sample, this clonotype was seen a few times. This rearrangement joins TRBV20-1 to TRBJ2-5; a weak D match, TRBD1 (6 bases). The CDR3 is 14 amino acids. V lost 0 bases and J 2 bases, leaving 10 bases between the germline ends. Germline CDR1 and CDR2: DFQATT and SNEGSKA (reference sequence). The CDR3 reads CSARDRGWQETQYF. CDR3 DNA: TGCAGTGCTAGAGATAGGGGGTGGCAAGAGACCCAGTACTTC.

The chain links TRBV11-3 to TRBJ2-2, with 8 nucleotides matching TRBD2. The CDR3 runs to 19 residues. V dropped 3 bases and J dropped 4; count of bases not matched to a gene: 16. CDR1 and CDR2 (germline): SGHNT, YENEEA. The CDR3 loop is CASSLQRLASRSPTGELFF. The CDR3 DNA reads as TGTGCCAGCAGCTTGCAGAGACTAGCGTCTCGGAGCCCCACCGGGGAGCTGTTTTTT. Together with reference TRBV11-3 and TRBJ2-2, the CDR3 gives the full variable domain: EAGVVQSPRYKIIEKKQPVAFWCNPISGHNTLYWYLQNLGQGPELLIRYENEEAVDDSQLPKDRFSAERLKGVDSTLKIQPAELGDSAVYLCASSLQRLASRSPTGELFFGEGSRLTVL.

The chain carries TRBV3-1 and TRBJ2-7; 7 nucleotides agree with TRBD1. This CDR3 region has 14 residues. With V trimmed by 7 bases and J by 5 bases, 11 bases remained unmatched. CDR1 is LGHDT and CDR2 is YNNKEL in the germline V gene (reference sequence). This CDR3 reads CASTTVTGSHEQYF. The CDR3 DNA reads as TGTGCCAGCACCACAGTGACAGGGTCCCACGAGCAGTACTTC.

V usage is TRBV12-3 or TRBV12-4 and J usage is TRBJ1-2; 7 bases are a match to TRBD1. Germline trimming cut 5 bases from V and 0 bases from J; bases unmatched to any gene: 12. The CDR3 sequence is 17 residues long. In DNA, the CDR3 is TGTGCCAGCAGTCGAATTTCCGGGACAGCCTCTAACTATGGCTACACCTTC. It encodes CASSRISGTASNYGYTF.

This clonotype has a handful of counts. The V call is TRBV29-1, the J call TRBJ1-1; D perhaps matches TRBD1 (5 bases). The V and J ends lost 7 bases and 4 bases respectively, with 16 bases between them. The CDR3 length is 13 residues. Per the germline V gene, CDR1 is SQVTM and CDR2 is ANQGSEA. The CDR3 is CSDGWGGGTEAFF. Written as DNA, the CDR3 is TGCAGCGATGGATGGGGGGGAGGCACTGAAGCTTTCTTT.

J is TRBJ2-5 and V is TRBV29-1; TRBD1 matches at 9 bases. CDR3 size: 15 residues. CDR1 is SQVTM, CDR2 ANQGSEA, per germline. The junction had 10 bases not matched to a gene; V was cut back by 4 bases and J by 4 bases. CDR3 DNA sequence: TGCAGCGTTGGGAGTGGGGGACAGGGATTAGAGACCCAGTACTTC. Its translation: CSVGSGGQGLETQYF.

The V call is TRBV29-1, the J call TRBJ1-4; D gene unclear. Germline V gene sequence: CDR1 SQVTM, CDR2 ANQGSEA. There are 14 residues in the CDR3. Trimming took off 6 bases at V and 5 bases at J, with 16 bases between the two ends. The CDR3 DNA reads TGCAGCGTAGGCACGGAGGAGGGAAATGAAAAACTGTTTTTT. This sequence encodes CSVGTEEGNEKLFF.

This clonotype has only a few counts. CDR3 in amino acids: CASSLGSGTGGRPQHF. In DNA, the CDR3 is TGTGCCAGCAGCTTGGGATCTGGGACAGGGGGTCGGCCCCAGCATTTT. This rearrangement joins TRBV5-5 to TRBJ1-5, with 11 bases that match TRBD1. CDR3 size: 16 residues. CDR1 SGHKS and CDR2 YYEKEE come from the germline V gene (reference sequence). V shed 0 bases, J shed 9 bases, and the junction held 8 bases outside the gene matches.

The chain joins TRBV4-2 to TRBJ1-1; D is undetermined. CDR3 length: 14 amino acids. CDR1 is LGHNA and CDR2 is YNFKEQ in the germline V gene. V was shortened by 3 bases and J by 1 base, with 9 bases between the two germline ends. The CDR3 spells CASSQDGRNTEAFF. The CDR3 DNA reads TGTGCCAGCAGCCAGGACGGCCGGAACACTGAAGCTTTCTTT.

This rearrangement joins TRBV7-9 to TRBJ1-2; no clear D gene. Trimming removed 6 bases from V and 4 bases from J, with 9 bases in between. The CDR3 totals 12 residues. Germline V gives CDR1 SEHNR, CDR2 FQNEAQ (reference sequence). The chain's CDR3 is CASSPEVYGYTF. The CDR3 coding sequence is TGTGCCAGCAGTCCAGAGGTCTATGGCTACACCTTC.

The chain employs TRBV29-1 and TRBJ2-1; the D is unclear. V shed 1 base and J shed 7 bases, with 8 bases lying between them. Germline V gene data show CDR1 as SQVTM and CDR2 as ANQGSEA. The CDR3 spans 12 residues. The CDR3 region is CSVEAQPNEQFF. The CDR3 DNA reads as TGCAGCGTTGAAGCGCAGCCTAATGAGCAGTTCTTC.

This clonotype came up a few times. The genes are TRBV7-6 and TRBJ2-5, with 8 bases aligning to TRBD2. Germline CDR1 and CDR2: SGHVS and FNYEAQ. V lost 2 bases, J lost 2 bases, and 7 bases stayed unmatched. The CDR3 spans 16 residues. The CDR3 loop reads CASSLNLAGRQETQYF. The DNA of the CDR3 is TGTGCCAGCAGCTTAAACCTAGCGGGCCGACAAGAGACCCAGTACTTC.

This clonotype was observed at least ten times. The genes are TRBV9 and TRBJ1-2; TRBD1 is a possible D gene (5 bases). Between the trimmed V and J ends, which lost 4 bases and 6 bases, there was a span of 13 bases. Germline assignment: CDR1 SGDLS and CDR2 YYNGEE. The CDR3 spans 13 residues. In DNA form, the CDR3 reads TGTGCCAGCAGCCCGGGCCAGGGAGATGGCTACACCTTC. Protein: CASSPGQGDGYTF.

The CDR3 bases are TGTGCCAGTAGTATAGGAAGGGACAGGGTGTACTTC. Translated: CASSIGRDRVYF. The rearrangement joins TRBV19 to TRBJ2-5, with 9 bases aligning to TRBD1. The germline gives CDR1 LNHDA, CDR2 SQIVND (reference sequence). CDR3 length equals 12 residues. Unmatched junction bases numbered 4, after V lost 1 base and J lost 13 bases.

This clonotype was observed at least ten times. The rearrangement uses TRBV7-9 and TRBJ2-5; D not resolved. This CDR3 comprises 14 residues. Germline CDR1 SEHNR, CDR2 FQNEAQ (reference sequence). The V and J ends lost 1 base and 1 base respectively, with 7 bases between them. CDR3 coding DNA: TGTGCCAGCAGCTTAGGTGCCTCCCAAGAGACCCAGTACTTC. It translates to CASSLGASQETQYF.

This clonotype was counted only a few times. The chain has TRBV20-1 and TRBJ2-5; TRBD1 might be the D (6 bases). The CDR3 is 14 residues long. Per the germline V gene, CDR1 is DFQATT and CDR2 is SNEGSKA (reference sequence). V was clipped by 8 bases and J by 3 bases, with 19 bases between them. CDR3 nucleotides: TGCAGTTTAGATCCCGGGACACCAAAAGAGACCCAGTACTTC. Translation: CSLDPGTPKETQYF.

This chain connects TRBV20-1 to TRBJ1-1; the D is unclear. Trimming removed 2 bases from V and 1 base from J, with 8 bases in between. Per germline, CDR1 DFQATT and CDR2 SNEGSKA (reference sequence). The CDR3 spans 13 residues. The CDR3, as DNA: TGCAGTGCTAGATCTCCCCGGAACACTGAAGCTTTCTTT. Translation gives CSARSPRNTEAFF.